What follows is one T cell receptor beta chain and its context. The data stem from a study of blood T cell repertoires in COVID-19. On the study more broadly: Samples of COVID-19 (acute and convalescent) were obtained from the United States, Italy and Spain. PBMCs, B-cell-depleted T cells, or T cells were the source of the cDNA or gDNA that made up the material.

With 5 bases removed from V and 0 bases from J, the gap between germline ends came to 13 bases. This CDR3 is built from 15 residues. CDR1 is SNHLY, CDR2 FYNNEI, per germline. As processed by the authors: Estimation of nucleated cell counts relied on the amplification of reference gene primers. Generated by immunoSEQ multiplex PCR, the TCRdb table keeps only in-frame clones and is missing some. Clone size and the V and J calls come from that table; the DNA yielded D and trimming. Among some 220,000 clones, approximately 84% were seen once, and the ten largest hold 2.9%. The sequencing input was peripheral blood. The TCR sequence derives from a man aged 50 to 60 who had recovered from COVID-19. This chain links TRBV2 with TRBJ1-2, with a weak D call TRBD1 (6 bases). The CDR3 DNA is TGTGCCAGCAGTCCCCGGGAGGGGGCTAACTATGGCTACACCTTC. It is translated as CASSPREGANYGYTF. Using reference TRBV2 and TRBJ1-2 for the parts outside the CDR3, the full variable domain is EPEVTQTPSHQVTQMGQEVILRCVPISNHLYFYWYRQILGQKVEFLVSFYNNEISEKSEIFDDQFSVERPDGSNFTLKIRSTKLEDSAMYFCASSPREGANYGYTFGSGTRLTVV.